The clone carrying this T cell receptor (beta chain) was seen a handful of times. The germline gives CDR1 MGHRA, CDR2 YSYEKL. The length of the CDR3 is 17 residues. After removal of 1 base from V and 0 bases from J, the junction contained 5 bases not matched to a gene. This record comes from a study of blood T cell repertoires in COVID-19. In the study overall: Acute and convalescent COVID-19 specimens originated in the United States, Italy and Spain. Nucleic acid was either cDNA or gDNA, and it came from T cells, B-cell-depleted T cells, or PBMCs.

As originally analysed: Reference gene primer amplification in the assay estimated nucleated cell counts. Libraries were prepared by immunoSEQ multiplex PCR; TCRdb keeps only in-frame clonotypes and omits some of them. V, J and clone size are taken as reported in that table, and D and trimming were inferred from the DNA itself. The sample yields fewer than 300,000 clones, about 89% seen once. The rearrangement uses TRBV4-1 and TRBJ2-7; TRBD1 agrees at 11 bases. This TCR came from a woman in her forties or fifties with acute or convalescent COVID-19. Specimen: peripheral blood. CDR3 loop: CASSQAAGTGGSYEQYF. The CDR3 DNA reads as TGCGCCAGCAGCCAAGCGGCCGGGACAGGGGGCTCCTACGAGCAGTACTTC.